These 12 T cell receptor beta chains share one sample of origin, sequenced in a study of shared clonotypes between healthy human individuals. Naive CD8 cells comprised CD45RO-negative, CCR7-positively selected cells, excluding terminally differentiated effector memory CD45RA+ cells. Generated by immunoSEQ multiplex PCR, the TCRdb table keeps only in-frame clones and is missing some. The sample contains about 2,100,000 clones, about 93% of which appear only once. The specimen sequenced was naive CD8+ T cells from PBMCs. These receptors were collected from a man younger than 35 in good health. Some clones in this sample may be carry-over from other donors' samples.

The table lists this clone with a count of one. The chain couples TRBV7-9 to TRBJ2-7, with TRBD2 as a possible D gene (5 bases). Germline loops: CDR1 SEHNR, CDR2 FQNEAQ (reference sequence). The CDR3 has 15 residues. V was shortened by 7 bases and J by 0 bases, with 16 bases between the two germline ends. The CDR3 nucleotides are TGTGCCAGCACCCCGGAGGCGGCCAGCTCCTACGAGCAGTACTTC. It encodes CASTPEAASSYEQYF.

The genes are TRBV19 and TRBJ1-2; tentatively, D is TRBD1 (6 bases). V was pared by 7 bases and J by 4 bases, with 16 bases between. The CDR3 sequence is 14 residues long. CDR1 is LNHDA and CDR2 is SQIVND in the germline V gene (reference sequence). The DNA of the CDR3 is TGTGCCAGTACCTGGGGGGCAGGGATCTATGGCTACACCTTC. Translating it yields CASTWGAGIYGYTF.

The V call is TRBV9, the J call TRBJ2-7; 14 nucleotides match TRBD2. The V gene end was trimmed by 5 bases and the J gene end by 3 bases; junction bases not matched to a gene: 13. The CDR3 has 18 residues. In germline, CDR1 is SGDLS, CDR2 YYNGEE. The CDR3 here is CASSAGGLAGEGVYEQYF. CDR3 bases: TGTGCCAGCAGTGCGGGGGGACTAGCGGGAGAGGGCGTCTACGAGCAGTACTTC.

The chain links TRBV5-6 to TRBJ1-1, with 8 bases that match TRBD1. The germline gives CDR1 SGHDT, CDR2 YYEEEE. The V segment lost 4 bases and the J segment 6 bases; nucleotides outside the gene matches: 17. The CDR3 sequence is 17 residues long. The CDR3 DNA reads as TGTGCCAGCAGCCCTGAAGACAGGGGATCGGTGGACGCTGAAGCTTTCTTT. This codes for CASSPEDRGSVDAEAFF. Full variable domain (outside the CDR3, taken from reference TRBV5-6 and TRBJ1-1): DAGVTQSPTHLIKTRGQQVTLRCSPKSGHDTVSWYQQALGQGPQFIFQYYEEEERQRGNFPDRFSGHQFPNYSSELNVNALLLGDSALYLCASSPEDRGSVDAEAFFGQGTRLTVV.

This clone has more than one count but fewer than ten. This chain joins TRBV18 and TRBJ1-1; D remains ambiguous. Trimming stripped 4 bases from V and 5 bases from J, with 14 bases between. The CDR3 totals 14 residues. Germline-derived CDR1 and CDR2 are KGHSH and LQKENI. For the CDR3, the DNA is TGTGCCAGCTCACGTAAGGATGGTGGGACTGAAGCTTTCTTT. Protein sequence: CASSRKDGGTEAFF.

As to this clone: An end of the junction does not agree with germline; a read error may underlie this. Other DNA sequences in the sample encode the same CDR3. The chain uses TRBV27 and TRBJ1-5, with D unresolved. From germline, CDR1 is MNHEY and CDR2 SMNVEV (reference sequence). This CDR3 has 16 residues. The CDR3 DNA sequence: TGTGCCAGCAGCTTATCAGCCGGGGAGAGAAATCAGCCCCAGCATTTT. It encodes CASSLSAGERNQPQHF.

The chain joins TRBV28 to TRBJ1-6; TRBD1 matches at 7 bases. This CDR3 comprises 14 residues. Trimming at V came to 4 bases and at J to 9 bases, leaving 6 bases not matched to a gene. The V gene's germline CDR1 is MDHEN and CDR2 SYDVKM. For the CDR3, the DNA is TGTGCCAGCAGTTCGAGGGGGCATGGTTCACCCCTCCACTTT. Protein sequence: CASSSRGHGSPLHF.

This rearrangement joins TRBV7-9 to TRBJ2-7; D assignment may be TRBD1 or TRBD2 (5 bases each). Germline V gene sequence: CDR1 SEHNR, CDR2 FQNEAQ (reference sequence). The CDR3 consists of 17 residues. V lost 1 base and J 6 bases, leaving 22 bases between the germline ends. CDR3 residues: CASSLGFARDVNGEQYF. The CDR3 coding sequence is TGTGCCAGCAGCTTAGGTTTCGCCAGGGACGTAAATGGCGAGCAGTACTTC.

This rearrangement joins TRBV27 to TRBJ2-5, with 7 bases that match TRBD1. Trimming removed 4 bases from V and 7 bases from J; junction bases left unmatched: 6. CDR3 size: 13 residues. CDR1 MNHEY and CDR2 SMNVEV come from the germline V gene (reference sequence). CDR3 in amino acids: CASSSLGGGTQYF. The CDR3 coding sequence is TGTGCCAGCAGTTCCCTAGGGGGCGGGACCCAGTACTTC.

The gene calls are TRBV4-3 and TRBJ2-1, with unresolved D. CDR1 is LGHNA, CDR2 YSLEER, per germline. The CDR3 is 12 amino acids. Trimming cost V 1 base and J 7 bases, with 5 bases left between them. CDR3 in DNA: TGCGCCAGCAGCCAAGTCGGTAATGAGCAGTTCTTC. This translates into CASSQVGNEQFF.

This chain links TRBV29-1 with TRBJ1-2; tentative D call: TRBD1 (5 bases). The CDR3 totals 11 residues. Trimming cost V 6 bases and J 8 bases, with 13 bases left between them. Germline V gives CDR1 SQVTM, CDR2 ANQGSEA. CDR3 sequence: CSVRGGGGYTF. In nucleotides, the CDR3 is TGCAGCGTGCGTGGGGGAGGCGGCTACACCTTC.

V usage is TRBV19 and J usage is TRBJ1-3; the match to TRBD1 covers 8 bases. The CDR3 length is 16 residues. Germline trimming cut 3 bases from V and 2 bases from J; bases unmatched to any gene: 6. The germline V gene encodes CDR1 LNHDA and CDR2 SQIVND (reference sequence). The CDR3 nucleotides are TGTGCCAGTAGTATCCCCCAGACAGGGGCTGGAAACACCATATATTTT. Translating gives CASSIPQTGAGNTIYF.